The clone carrying this TCR beta chain was seen more than once but under ten times. The record originates from a study of blood T cells in healthy people across ages. The second PCR ran roughly 7 to 11 cycles with a sample-barcoded 5' primer and J-beta primers. TCRdb ran MiXCR on the 5' RACE reads and lists one entry per CDR3 protein. The data contain around 940,000 distinct CDR3 sequences, 51% of them singletons. This TCR came from a woman in her fifties or sixties in good health. The sequenced sample was blood.

In DNA, the CDR3 is TGTGCCAGCAGAACCACCAGGGGGTTGTTTGAAAAACTGTTTTTT. This translates into CASRTTRGLFEKLFF. The J gene is TRBJ1-4, the V gene TRBV11-2; TRBD1 matches at 7 bases. This CDR3 is 15 amino acids long. Germline V gene data show CDR1 as SGHAT and CDR2 as FQNNGV. The junction had 11 bases not matched to a gene; V was cut back by 6 bases and J by 7 bases.